Listed below are T cell receptor beta chains from one sample, sequenced in a study of cytomegalovirus exposure and HLA in healthy donors. Some clones are missing from TCRdb's copy, which holds only in-frame ones; the method was immunoSEQ multiplex PCR. There are about 38,000 clones in the sample; about 66% occur only once, and roughly 18% lies in the top ten. Input material: PBMCs. The receptors stem from a man aged 50 or older in good health and CMV-seropositive. Both conserved end residues are part of each CDR3. The order of the fields is J gene, CDR3 length, V gene, clone size, D gene, CDR3 protein, CDR3 DNA. A D gene is named only where the DNA matches it firmly. A row's size may be missing; if present it is once, few, many or a size class.

j_gene: TRBJ1-4
len: 16
v_gene: TRBV4-1
abundance: once
d_gene: -
CDR3aa: CASSHRWGDAFEKLFF
CDR3nt: TGCGCCAGCAGCCATCGATGGGGGGATGCCTTCGAAAAACTGTTTTTT

j_gene: TRBJ1-1
len: 14
v_gene: TRBV7-9
abundance: -
d_gene: -
CDR3aa: CASKRDGMNTEAFF
CDR3nt: TGTGCCAGCAAGCGGGACGGAATGAACACTGAAGCTTTCTTT

j_gene: TRBJ1-2
len: 14
v_gene: TRBV9
abundance: few
d_gene: -
CDR3aa: CASSVEVHSGGYTF
CDR3nt: TGTGCCAGCAGCGTAGAAGTGCATTCGGGTGGCTACACCTTC

j_gene: TRBJ1-6
len: 16
v_gene: TRBV7-9
abundance: -
d_gene: -
CDR3aa: CASSAAVSSYNSPLHF
CDR3nt: TGTGCCAGCAGCGCGGCAGTGAGCTCCTATAATTCACCCCTCCACTTT

j_gene: TRBJ2-7
len: 15
v_gene: TRBV2
abundance: -
d_gene: TRBD2
CDR3aa: CASTLRTSGGGEQYF
CDR3nt: TGTGCCAGCACCCTTAGGACTAGCGGGGGAGGCGAGCAGTACTTC

j_gene: TRBJ2-5
len: 16
v_gene: TRBV9
abundance: -
d_gene: TRBD2
CDR3aa: CASSGGLAGGQETQYF
CDR3nt: TGTGCCAGCAGCGGAGGACTAGCGGGGGGGCAAGAGACCCAGTACTTC

j_gene: TRBJ2-3
len: 16
v_gene: TRBV4-1
abundance: -
d_gene: TRBD2
CDR3aa: CASSRNSGGITDTQYF
CDR3nt: TGCGCCAGCAGCCGGAATAGCGGGGGGATAACAGATACGCAGTATTTT

j_gene: TRBJ2-7
len: 14
v_gene: TRBV9
abundance: -
d_gene: TRBD2
CDR3aa: CASSEGLAGYEQYF
CDR3nt: TGTGCCAGCAGCGAGGGACTAGCGGGTTACGAGCAGTACTTC

j_gene: TRBJ2-7
len: 13
v_gene: TRBV10-1
abundance: few
d_gene: TRBD1
CDR3aa: CASSDAGGYEQYF
CDR3nt: TGCGCCAGCAGTGACGCAGGGGGCTACGAGCAGTACTTC

j_gene: TRBJ1-1
len: 13
v_gene: TRBV30
abundance: -
d_gene: TRBD1
CDR3aa: CAWSKTGVTEAFF
CDR3nt: TGTGCCTGGAGTAAGACAGGGGTCACTGAAGCTTTCTTT

j_gene: TRBJ1-6
len: 17
v_gene: TRBV5-6
abundance: once
d_gene: TRBD1
CDR3aa: CASSFQLQGTANSPLHF
CDR3nt: TGTGCCAGCAGCTTCCAACTTCAAGGGACAGCTAATTCACCCCTCCACTTT

j_gene: TRBJ1-5
len: 15
v_gene: TRBV18
abundance: -
d_gene: -
CDR3aa: CASSPDNNSNQPQHF
CDR3nt: TGTGCCAGCTCCCCGGACAACAATAGCAATCAGCCCCAGCATTTT

j_gene: TRBJ1-3
len: 15
v_gene: TRBV6-5
abundance: few
d_gene: -
CDR3aa: CASSSPQGLGNTIYF
CDR3nt: TGTGCCAGCAGTTCGCCCCAGGGACTTGGAAACACCATATATTTT

j_gene: TRBJ1-1
len: 18
v_gene: TRBV4-3
abundance: -
d_gene: -
CDR3aa: CASSPGVFKGTGNTEAFF
CDR3nt: TGCGCCAGCAGCCCAGGGGTGTTTAAGGGAACCGGGAACACTGAAGCTTTCTTT

j_gene: TRBJ2-3
len: 15
v_gene: TRBV11-2
abundance: -
d_gene: TRBD1
CDR3aa: CASSEGQGAADTQYF
CDR3nt: TGTGCCAGCAGCGAGGGACAGGGGGCCGCAGATACGCAGTATTTT

j_gene: TRBJ1-5
len: 15
v_gene: TRBV30
abundance: -
d_gene: TRBD1
CDR3aa: CAWSQPGQGNQPQHF
CDR3nt: TGTGCCTGGAGTCAACCGGGACAGGGTAATCAGCCCCAGCATTTT

j_gene: TRBJ2-7
len: 11
v_gene: TRBV2
abundance: large
d_gene: -
CDR3aa: CASIRDYEQYF
CDR3nt: TGTGCCAGCATACGGGACTACGAGCAGTACTTC

j_gene: TRBJ2-2
len: 15
v_gene: TRBV2
abundance: -
d_gene: -
CDR3aa: CASSGLPGGTGELFF
CDR3nt: TGTGCCAGCAGTGGGCTACCAGGGGGGACCGGGGAGCTGTTTTTT

j_gene: TRBJ1-2
len: 14
v_gene: TRBV7-9
abundance: -
d_gene: TRBD1
CDR3aa: CASSLDRGPHGYTF
CDR3nt: TGTGCCAGCAGCTTAGACAGGGGCCCTCATGGCTACACCTTC

j_gene: TRBJ2-5
len: 15
v_gene: TRBV6-5
abundance: -
d_gene: TRBD1
CDR3aa: CASSPGTGGGETQYF
CDR3nt: TGTGCCAGCAGTCCTGGGACAGGGGGAGGAGAGACCCAGTACTTC

j_gene: TRBJ1-6
len: 16
v_gene: TRBV5-4
abundance: -
d_gene: -
CDR3aa: CASSLEGNLANSPLHF
CDR3nt: TGTGCCAGCAGCTTGGAGGGGAATTTAGCTAATTCACCCCTCCACTTT

j_gene: TRBJ2-7
len: 13
v_gene: TRBV7-3
abundance: few
d_gene: -
CDR3aa: CASSRRRSSEQYF
CDR3nt: TGTGCCAGCAGCCGGCGGCGGTCGAGCGAGCAGTACTTC

j_gene: TRBJ2-7
len: 11
v_gene: TRBV18
abundance: few
d_gene: -
CDR3aa: CASSPADEQYF
CDR3nt: TGTGCCAGCTCACCCGCAGACGAGCAGTACTTC

j_gene: TRBJ2-5
len: 12
v_gene: TRBV9
abundance: -
d_gene: -
CDR3aa: CASSAAGETQYF
CDR3nt: TGTGCCAGCAGCGCAGCGGGAGAGACCCAGTACTTC

j_gene: TRBJ2-7
len: 13
v_gene: TRBV4-1
abundance: once
d_gene: -
CDR3aa: CASSQLVRNEQYF
CDR3nt: TGCGCCAGCAGCCAATTGGTGAGGAACGAGCAGTACTTC

j_gene: TRBJ2-1
len: 14
v_gene: TRBV28
abundance: -
d_gene: TRBD1
CDR3aa: CASSFGDRVNEQFF
CDR3nt: TGTGCCAGCAGTTTCGGGGACAGGGTAAATGAGCAGTTCTTC

j_gene: TRBJ2-6
len: 15
v_gene: TRBV6-1
abundance: -
d_gene: -
CDR3aa: CASSERGTGANVLTF
CDR3nt: TGTGCCAGCAGTGAAAGGGGAACTGGGGCCAACGTCCTGACTTTC

j_gene: TRBJ2-5
len: 12
v_gene: TRBV7-9
abundance: -
d_gene: -
CDR3aa: CASSPQLETQYF
CDR3nt: TGTGCCAGCAGCCCCCAACTGGAGACCCAGTACTTC

j_gene: TRBJ2-3
len: 13
v_gene: TRBV7-7
abundance: few
d_gene: -
CDR3aa: CASSSSGQDTQYF
CDR3nt: TGTGCCAGCAGCTCAAGCGGGCAAGATACGCAGTATTTT

j_gene: TRBJ2-7
len: 12
v_gene: TRBV27
abundance: few
d_gene: -
CDR3aa: CASSFGHWEQYF
CDR3nt: TGTGCCAGCAGTTTCGGTCATTGGGAGCAGTACTTC

j_gene: TRBJ1-6
len: 13
v_gene: TRBV29-1
abundance: -
d_gene: -
CDR3aa: CSVGTDYNSPLHF
CDR3nt: TGCAGCGTTGGGACAGATTATAATTCACCCCTCCACTTT

j_gene: TRBJ2-2
len: 14
v_gene: TRBV6-4
abundance: -
d_gene: -
CDR3aa: CASSRTGTTGELFF
CDR3nt: TGTGCCAGCAGTAGAACAGGGACAACCGGGGAGCTGTTTTTT

j_gene: TRBJ1-5
len: 14
v_gene: TRBV4-1
abundance: -
d_gene: TRBD1
CDR3aa: CASSRIQGHQPQHF
CDR3nt: TGCGCCAGCAGCCGCATACAGGGGCATCAGCCCCAGCATTTT

j_gene: TRBJ1-6
len: 17
v_gene: TRBV7-2
abundance: -
d_gene: -
CDR3aa: CASSSKRAATDNSPLHF
CDR3nt: TGTGCCAGCAGCTCGAAGCGTGCGGCCACGGATAATTCACCCCTCCACTTT

j_gene: TRBJ1-2
len: 14
v_gene: TRBV5-4
abundance: -
d_gene: TRBD1
CDR3aa: CASSPRDRVNGYTF
CDR3nt: TGTGCCAGCAGCCCCCGGGACAGGGTAAATGGCTACACCTTC